This T cell receptor (beta chain) was sequenced during a study of T cells in Graves' hyperthyroidism and ophthalmopathy. Findings and caveats of the study: Peripheral blood also featured most of the thyroid clonotypes expanded above 0.001.

Exclusion criteria comprised uncontrolled infection, other autoimmune disease, pregnancy or lactation. Researchers amplified the TCR beta CDR3 regions from RNA transcripts. First-round RT-PCR targeting the TCR CDR3 was performed with the HTBI primer set. TCRdb reanalysed the multiplex PCR reads using MiXCR and keeps one entry per CDR3 protein. The sample records about 840,000 distinct CDR3 sequences, roughly 37% being singletons. In its sample, this clonotype was seen many times. As yet, its antigen is unknown. One end of the junction fails to match germline, which may point to a read error. The TCR sequence derives from a man between 18 and 35 years old with Graves' hyperthyroidism. The sample consisted of blood.

The CDR3 coding sequence is TGTGCCAGCAGCTCTACTAGCGGGAGTGCCTACGAGCAGTACTTC. Amino acids: CASSSTSGSAYEQYF. V usage is TRBV5-1 and J usage is TRBJ2-7; 11 nucleotides match TRBD2. Germline CDR1 is SGHRS and CDR2 is YFSETQ. The CDR3 length is 15 residues.